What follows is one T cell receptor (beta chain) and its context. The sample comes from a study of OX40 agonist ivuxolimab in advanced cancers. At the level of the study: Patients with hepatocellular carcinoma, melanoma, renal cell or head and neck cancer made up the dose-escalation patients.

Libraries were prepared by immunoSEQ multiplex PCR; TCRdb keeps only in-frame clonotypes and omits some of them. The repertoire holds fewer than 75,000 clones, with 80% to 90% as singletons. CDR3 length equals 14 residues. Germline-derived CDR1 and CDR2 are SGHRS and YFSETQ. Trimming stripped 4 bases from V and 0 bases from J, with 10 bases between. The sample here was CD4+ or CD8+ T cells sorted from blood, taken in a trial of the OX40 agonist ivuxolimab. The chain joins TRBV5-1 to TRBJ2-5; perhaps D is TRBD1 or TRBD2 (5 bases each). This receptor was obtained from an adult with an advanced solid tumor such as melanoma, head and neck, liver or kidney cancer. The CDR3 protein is CASSAEGYQETQYF. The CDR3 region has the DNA TGCGCCAGCAGCGCAGAGGGGTACCAAGAGACCCAGTACTTC.